The next 17 T cell receptor beta chains were all read from a single sample in a study of blood T cells in healthy people across ages (dated by TCRdb to the mid-2010s). The library was prepared using 5' RACE. A second PCR of roughly 6 to 11 cycles was run with a J-beta primer mix and a sample-barcoded 5' primer. TCRdb's own reprocessing of the public reads used fastp at Q25 and MiXCR and kept productive beta chains. Merged by CDR3 protein, the rows form single entries marked with the most common genes and DNA. The sample table lists around 1,800,000 distinct CDR3 sequences, roughly two fifths of them with a count of one. Together, the top ten hold under 25% of the sample. The sequenced material came from blood. These receptor sequences come from a human donor in good health.

V usage is TRBV20-1 and J usage is TRBJ1-4; the D gene is possibly TRBD1 (5 bases). V was pared by 6 bases and J by 5 bases, with 13 bases between. This CDR3 has 13 amino acids. Germline V gene lookup returns CDR1 DFQATT and CDR2 SNEGSKA (reference sequence). The CDR3 sequence is CSAQGGTNEKLFF. The DNA for the CDR3 is TGCAGTGCCCAGGGAGGGACGAATGAAAAACTGTTTTTT.

Comment on this clonotype: At one end the junction does not follow the germline gene, possibly because of a read error. The V gene is TRBV4-3, the J gene TRBJ1-4; tentatively, D is TRBD1 (6 bases). The CDR3 spans 15 residues. Per germline, CDR1 LGHNA and CDR2 YSLEER. The CDR3 spells CAGSQDPAGVEKLFF. The CDR3 nucleotides are TGCGCCGGCAGCCAAGATCCGGCAGGGGTGGAAAAACTGTTTTTT.

J is TRBJ2-1 and V is TRBV20-1, with D perhaps TRBD1 (6 bases). The germline V gene has CDR1 DFQATT and CDR2 SNEGSKA (reference sequence). The CDR3 loop spans 14 amino acids. The CDR3 is CSSGAEQGTYEQFF. In nucleotides, the CDR3 is TGCAGCTCAGGGGCGGAACAGGGCACCTACGAGCAGTTCTTC.

This clonotype has just a few counts. The rearrangement links TRBV4-1 to TRBJ2-7; 7 bases agree with TRBD1. Per germline, CDR1 MGHRA and CDR2 YSYEKL. The CDR3 consists of 15 residues. V dropped 0 bases and J dropped 2; count of bases not matched to a gene: 4. CDR3 protein: CASSQEGQKTYEQYF. The DNA for the CDR3 is TGCGCCAGCAGCCAAGAGGGACAGAAAACCTACGAGCAGTACTTC.

The gene calls are TRBV7-2 and TRBJ2-1; 14 nucleotides agree with TRBD2. Germline CDR1 is SGHTA and CDR2 is FQGNSA. The CDR3 totals 16 residues. Trimming removed 4 bases from V and 4 bases from J; junction bases left unmatched: 3. CDR3 loop: CASSYRTSGGYNEQFF. CDR3 nucleotides: TGTGCCAGCAGCTACCGGACTAGCGGGGGGTACAATGAGCAGTTCTTC.

This clonotype was seen a few times. The chain uses TRBV29-1 and TRBJ2-5, with 8 bases lining up with TRBD2. In germline, CDR1 is SQVTM, CDR2 ANQGSEA. The CDR3 loop spans 15 amino acids. V shed 4 bases, J shed 5 bases, and the junction held 12 bases outside the gene matches. CDR3 DNA: TGCAGCGTTGTCCCTTATGGCGGGGGGCGGGAGACCCAGTACTTC. Encoded protein: CSVVPYGGGRETQYF. Variable domain in full (rest from reference TRBV29-1 and TRBJ2-5): SAVISQKPSRDICQRGTSLTIQCQVDSQVTMMFWYRQQPGQSLTLIATANQGSEATYESGFVIDKFPISRPNLTFSTLTVSNMSPEDSSIYLCSVVPYGGGRETQYFGPGTRLLVL.

Notes on this clonotype: An end of the junction does not agree with germline; a read error may underlie this. This chain connects TRBV11-1 to TRBJ2-1, with D possibly TRBD2 on 5 matching bases. CDR1 is SGHAT, CDR2 FQDESV, per germline (reference sequence). The CDR3 is 14 amino acids. This CDR3 reads CACSLGLPYNEQFF. The CDR3 nucleotides are TGTGCCTGCAGCCTCGGACTCCCCTACAATGAGCAGTTCTTC.

This clonotype was observed a handful of times. The chain links TRBV29-1 to TRBJ2-5; the D gene is possibly TRBD1 (5 bases). The V end was cut by 7 bases, the J end by 5 bases, with 11 bases between. The CDR3 length is 11 residues. Germline V CDR1 and CDR2: SQVTM, ANQGSEA. CDR3 sequence reads: CSAGSMETQYF. The CDR3 DNA is TGCAGCGCAGGGTCGATGGAGACCCAGTACTTC.

V gene TRBV7-2 combines with J gene TRBJ2-7, with 7 bases aligning to TRBD2. V lost 4 bases and J lost 3; bases outside the gene matches: 6. Germline assignment: CDR1 SGHTA and CDR2 FQGNSA. There are 14 residues in the CDR3. The CDR3 protein is CASSSGLGGYEQYF. The CDR3 bases are TGTGCCAGCAGCTCCGGACTAGGCGGCTACGAGCAGTACTTC.

This clonotype was observed a few times. The V gene is TRBV15, the J gene TRBJ2-7; perhaps TRBD2 as D (7 bases). Germline CDR1 LNHNV, CDR2 YYDKDF (reference sequence). The CDR3 contains 14 residues. V shed 3 bases and J shed 2 bases, with 11 bases lying between them. The CDR3 region has the DNA TGTGCCACCAGCAGTGGAGGGGGGGCCTACGAGCAGTACTTC. Its translation is CATSSGGGAYEQYF.

As for this clonotype: The junction departs from germline at one end; a sequencing error may be responsible. The V and J genes are TRBV4-1 and TRBJ2-1; a weak D match, TRBD2 (5 bases). Germline CDR1 reads MGHRA; CDR2 reads YSYEKL. The CDR3 spans 15 residues. The CDR3 DNA sequence: TGCGCCGGCAGCCATGACGGGAAGACCTACAATGAGCAGTTCTTC. Translated: CAGSHDGKTYNEQFF.

The chain has TRBV9 and TRBJ2-1, with 7 positions matching TRBD2. CDR3 length: 17 amino acids. Per germline, CDR1 SGDLS and CDR2 YYNGEE. With V trimmed by 0 bases and J by 13 bases, 19 bases remained unmatched. The CDR3 here is CASSVVPLPSGQETQFF. The CDR3 DNA is TGTGCCAGCAGCGTAGTCCCGCTCCCTAGCGGTCAAGAGACCCAGTTCTTC.

V and J are TRBV7-8 and TRBJ1-2; D is perhaps TRBD1 (6 bases). The CDR3 is made up of 13 amino acids. V lost 4 bases, J lost 8 bases, and 14 bases lay in between. In germline, CDR1 is SGHVS, CDR2 FQNEAQ. The CDR3 DNA follows: TGTGCCAGCAGCTACAGGGAGGCACGAGGCTACACCTTC. Amino acids: CASSYREARGYTF.

The chain links TRBV12-3 or TRBV12-4 to TRBJ1-2; 8 bases match TRBD1. With V trimmed by 3 bases and J by 4 bases, 7 bases remained unmatched. CDR3 length equals 15 residues. The CDR3 sequence is CASSFTGGSSYGYTF. The CDR3 DNA reads as TGTGCCAGCAGTTTCACAGGGGGTAGCTCCTATGGCTACACCTTC.

The J gene is TRBJ2-2, the V gene TRBV4-3; 7 nucleotides agree with TRBD1. V shed 0 bases, J shed 4 bases, and the junction held 5 bases outside the gene matches. This CDR3 contains 16 residues. Germline CDR1 LGHNA, CDR2 YSLEER. DNA for the CDR3: TGCGCCAGCAGCCAAGATTGGACAGGATTCACCGGGGAGCTGTTTTTT. It yields the protein CASSQDWTGFTGELFF.

The chain employs TRBV5-4 and TRBJ2-3, with D perhaps matching TRBD2 (5 bases). CDR1 SGHNT and CDR2 YYREEE come from the germline V gene (reference sequence). V gave up 5 bases and J gave up 2 bases, with 21 bases separating them. The CDR3 contains 17 residues. The CDR3 loop reads CASRTLAANGVTDTQYF. CDR3 in DNA: TGTGCCAGCAGGACGCTAGCCGCGAACGGTGTCACAGATACGCAGTATTTT.

There are a few counts of this clonotype. The chain employs TRBV7-9 and TRBJ2-5; D gene uncertain. The germline V and J ends were trimmed by 4 bases and 4 bases, with 16 bases remaining between them. The CDR3 totals 15 residues. Germline CDR1 SEHNR, CDR2 FQNEAQ (reference sequence). The CDR3 protein is CASSSAARRTETQYF. For the CDR3, the DNA is TGTGCCAGCAGCTCCGCCGCCAGGCGGACAGAGACCCAGTACTTC.